This T cell receptor (beta chain) was identified during a study of blood T cells in healthy people across ages. Study-wide findings and caveats: Not knowing donor CMV status may have confounded expanded clonotype changes. Aged donors had fewer naive CD4+ cells and lower diversity than long-lived donors. Estimates of diversity drawn from one million T cells were considered underestimates.

The authors ran a second PCR of 7 to 11 cycles using a sample-barcoded 5' primer and a J-beta primer mix. A single record per CDR3 protein comes from TCRdb applying MiXCR to the 5' RACE reads. The sample shows 550,000 to 750,000 distinct CDR3 sequences, around a fifth of them seen only once. A note on this clonotype: Antigen specificity is unknown.

Sample donors were healthy Caucasian individuals that came from Russia, aged roughly 6 to 100. Per the germline V gene, CDR1 is DFQATT and CDR2 is SNEGSKA (reference sequence). Trimming removed 5 bases from V and 7 bases from J; junction bases left unmatched: 3. The CDR3 contains 13 residues. This receptor was identified in a man between 65 and 80 years old in good health. The rearrangement joins TRBV20-1 to TRBJ1-4; 11 nucleotides match TRBD1. The sequenced sample consisted of blood. CDR3 amino acids: CSAQDRGPEKLFF. CDR3 nucleotide sequence: TGCAGTGCTCAGGACAGGGGGCCTGAAAAACTGTTTTTT.